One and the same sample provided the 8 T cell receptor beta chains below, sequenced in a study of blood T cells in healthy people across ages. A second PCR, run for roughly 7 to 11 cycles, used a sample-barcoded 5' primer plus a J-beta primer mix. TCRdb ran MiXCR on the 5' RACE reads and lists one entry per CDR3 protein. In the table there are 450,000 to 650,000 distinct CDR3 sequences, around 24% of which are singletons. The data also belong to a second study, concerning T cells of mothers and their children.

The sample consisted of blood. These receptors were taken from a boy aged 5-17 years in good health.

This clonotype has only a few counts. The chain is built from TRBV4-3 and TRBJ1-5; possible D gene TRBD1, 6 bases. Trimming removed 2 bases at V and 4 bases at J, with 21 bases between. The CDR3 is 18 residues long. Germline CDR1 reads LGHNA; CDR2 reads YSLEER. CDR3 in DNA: TGCGCCAGCAGCCAATTTAGGACAGATATCGTTAGTAATCAGCCCCAGCATTTT. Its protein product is CASSQFRTDIVSNQPQHF.

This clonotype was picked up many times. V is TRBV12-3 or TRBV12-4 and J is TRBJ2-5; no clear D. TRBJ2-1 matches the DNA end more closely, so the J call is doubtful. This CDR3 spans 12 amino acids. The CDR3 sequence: CASSGNPIRQFF. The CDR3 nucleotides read TGTGCCAGCAGCGGTAACCCTATTCGGCAGTTCTTC.

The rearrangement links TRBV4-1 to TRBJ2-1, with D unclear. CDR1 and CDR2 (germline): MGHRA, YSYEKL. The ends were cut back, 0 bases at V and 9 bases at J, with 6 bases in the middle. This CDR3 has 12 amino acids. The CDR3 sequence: CASSQDGAEQFF. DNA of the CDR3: TGCGCCAGCAGCCAAGACGGAGCTGAGCAGTTCTTC.

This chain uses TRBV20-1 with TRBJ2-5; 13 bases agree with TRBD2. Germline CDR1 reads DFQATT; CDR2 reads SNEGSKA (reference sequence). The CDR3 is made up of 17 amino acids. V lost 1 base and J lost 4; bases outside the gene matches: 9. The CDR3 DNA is TGCAGTGCTAGAGGGCCCTGGACTAGCGGGAGTACAGAGACCCAGTACTTC. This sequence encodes CSARGPWTSGSTETQYF.

The CDR3 sequence: CASNMGTDTQYF. CDR3 DNA sequence: TGTGCCAGCAATATGGGCACAGATACGCAGTATTTT. The chain recombines TRBV7-9 with TRBJ2-3; D remains ambiguous. The CDR3 totals 12 residues. Trimming pared 7 bases from V and 1 base from J, leaving 6 bases between. Germline loops: CDR1 SEHNR, CDR2 FQNEAQ (reference sequence).

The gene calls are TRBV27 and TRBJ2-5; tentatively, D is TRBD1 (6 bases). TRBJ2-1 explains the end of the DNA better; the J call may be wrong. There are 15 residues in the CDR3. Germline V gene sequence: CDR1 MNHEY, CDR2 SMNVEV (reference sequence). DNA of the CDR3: TGTGCCAGCAGGGTTAGACAGGTGACAGTAAATGAGCAGTTCTTC. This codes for CASRVRQVTVNEQFF.

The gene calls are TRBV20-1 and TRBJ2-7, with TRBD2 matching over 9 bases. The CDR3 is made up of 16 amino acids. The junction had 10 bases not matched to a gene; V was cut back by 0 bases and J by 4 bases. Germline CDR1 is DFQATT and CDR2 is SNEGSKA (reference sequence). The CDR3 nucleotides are TGCAGTGCTAGAGATGAGCGGACTAGCGTGAGGTACGAGCAGTACTTC. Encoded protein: CSARDERTSVRYEQYF.

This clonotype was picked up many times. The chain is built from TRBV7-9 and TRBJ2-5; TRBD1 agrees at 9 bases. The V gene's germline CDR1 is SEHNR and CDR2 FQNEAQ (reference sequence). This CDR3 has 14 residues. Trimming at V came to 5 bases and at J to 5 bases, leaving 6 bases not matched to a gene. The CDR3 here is CASSPGQGSETQYF. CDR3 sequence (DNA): TGTGCCAGCAGCCCGGGACAGGGTTCGGAGACCCAGTACTTC.